A single sample gave rise to the 5 T cell receptor beta chains below, sequenced in a study of T-cell reconstitution after alpha-beta-depleted transplantation in children. TCRbeta library construction was performed incorporating unique molecular identifiers. Using its own MiXCR run on the PCR reads, TCRdb lists one record per CDR3 protein. This table holds 150,000 to 250,000 distinct CDR3 sequences, around 5.9% found once. The sequences come from PBMCs, collected before TCRalphabeta/CD19-depleted stem cell transplant. These receptors all stem from a girl under three years old with combined immunodeficiency, due to receive a stem cell transplant.

This clonotype was recorded a few times. CDR3: CASSYAGQGDYGYTF. CDR3 in DNA: TGTGCCAGCAGTTACGCGGGACAGGGGGACTATGGCTACACCTTC. V usage is TRBV6-5 and J usage is TRBJ1-2; 11 bases align to TRBD1. V lost 2 bases to trimming and J lost 3 bases; unmatched junction nucleotides: 2. This CDR3 has 15 amino acids. Germline V CDR1 and CDR2: MNHEY, SVGAGI.

In this sample, this clonotype turned up many times. The rearrangement links TRBV10-3 to TRBJ1-1; 7 bases are a match to TRBD1. CDR3 length equals 14 residues. With 7 bases clipped from V and 1 base from J, the junction kept 6 bases outside the gene matches. Germline CDR1 is ENHRY and CDR2 is SYGVKD. CDR3 residues: CAINMGQTNTEAFF. DNA of the CDR3: TGTGCCATCAACATGGGACAGACGAACACTGAAGCTTTCTTT.

This clonotype has just one count. This sequence joins TRBV29-1 and TRBJ2-1, with unresolved D. The germline V and J ends were trimmed by 2 bases and 7 bases, with 6 bases remaining between them. Germline CDR1 and CDR2: SQVTM and ANQGSEA. This CDR3 has 11 amino acids. The CDR3 coding sequence is TGCAGCGTTGAATTCGAGAATGAGCAGTTCTTC. Protein: CSVEFENEQFF.

This clonotype was seen at least ten times. The rearrangement joins TRBV6-2 or TRBV6-3 to TRBJ2-7, with a tentative D call TRBD1 (6 bases). Germline values: CDR1 MNHEY, CDR2 SVGEGT. This CDR3 has 12 residues. The V and J ends lost 8 bases and 2 bases respectively, with 10 bases between them. The CDR3 is CASQTGTYEQYF. Here the CDR3 DNA reads TGTGCCAGCCAGACAGGCACCTACGAGCAGTACTTC.

This clonotype came up many times. The rearrangement links TRBV7-9 to TRBJ2-1, with unresolved D. Germline CDR1 reads SEHNR; CDR2 reads FQNEAQ (reference sequence). The CDR3 extends over 13 amino acids. Trimming took 7 bases from V and 2 from J, leaving 9 bases between them. The CDR3 loop is CASTPSPYNEQFF. In DNA, the CDR3 is TGTGCCAGCACCCCTTCCCCCTACAATGAGCAGTTCTTC.